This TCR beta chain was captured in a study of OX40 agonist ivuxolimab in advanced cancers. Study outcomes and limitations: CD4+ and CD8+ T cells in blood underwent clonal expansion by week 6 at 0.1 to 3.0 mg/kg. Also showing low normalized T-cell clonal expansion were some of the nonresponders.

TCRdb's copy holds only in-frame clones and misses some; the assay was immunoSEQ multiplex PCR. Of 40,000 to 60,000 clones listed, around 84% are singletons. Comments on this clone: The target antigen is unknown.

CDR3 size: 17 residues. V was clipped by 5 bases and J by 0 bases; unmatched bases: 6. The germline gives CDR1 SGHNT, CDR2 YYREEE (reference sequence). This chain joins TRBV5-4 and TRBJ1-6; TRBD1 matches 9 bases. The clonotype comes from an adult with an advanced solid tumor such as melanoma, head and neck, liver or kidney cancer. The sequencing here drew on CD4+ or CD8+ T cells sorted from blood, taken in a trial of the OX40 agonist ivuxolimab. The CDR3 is CASRDRGISSYNSPLHF. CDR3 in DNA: TGTGCCAGCAGGGACAGGGGAATCAGCTCCTATAATTCACCCCTCCACTTT.